This T cell receptor beta chain was identified during a study of cytomegalovirus exposure and HLA in healthy donors. Notes on the study in general: An analysis was carried out at a later point. It showed that HLA-associated TCR beta chains were more clonally expanded than equally common non-associated chains.

The PCR contained 60 Vbeta and 13 Jbeta primers. The repertoire was sequenced with immunoSEQ multiplex PCR; TCRdb's copy has only in-frame clones and lacks some. The data contain approximately 140,000 clones, roughly 74% of them singletons. About this clone itself: No antigen is known for it.

The germline V gene encodes CDR1 LNHDA and CDR2 SQIVND (reference sequence). The CDR3 runs 15 residues. The ends were cut back, 3 bases at V and 4 bases at J, with 15 bases in the middle. The receptor was derived from a woman aged 40 to 50 in good health and CMV-seropositive. The sample consisted of PBMCs. This sequence joins TRBV19 and TRBJ1-2; D may be TRBD1 (5 bases). CDR3 residues: CASSMPRAASYGYTF. The CDR3 bases are TGTGCCAGTAGTATGCCCAGGGCCGCCTCCTATGGCTACACCTTC.